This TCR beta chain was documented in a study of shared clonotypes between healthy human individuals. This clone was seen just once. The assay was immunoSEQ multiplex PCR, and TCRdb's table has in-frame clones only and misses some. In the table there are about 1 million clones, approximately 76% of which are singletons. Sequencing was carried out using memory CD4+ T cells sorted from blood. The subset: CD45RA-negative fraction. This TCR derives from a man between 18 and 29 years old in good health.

The CDR3, as DNA: TGTGCCAGCAGCCGTGGACAGGGGGATCCCTACGAGCAGTACTTC. Protein sequence: CASSRGQGDPYEQYF. The rearrangement uses TRBV28 and TRBJ2-7; 10 nucleotides match TRBD1. V gave up 6 bases and J gave up 2 bases; unmatched junction bases: 7. CDR1 is MDHEN and CDR2 is SYDVKM in the germline V gene. The CDR3 loop spans 15 amino acids.